This T cell receptor (beta chain) was captured in a study of blood T cell repertoires in COVID-19. About the study: T cells, B-cell-depleted T cells, or PBMCs provided the cDNA or gDNA that served as material.

Methods used by the authors: Amplification with reference gene primers provided the estimates of nucleated cell counts. Profiled with immunoSEQ multiplex PCR; TCRdb holds only in-frame clones, not every one. Clonal size and the V and J genes are those of that table, whereas D and trimming came from the DNA. The table has about 200,000 clones, around 82% seen once; the top ten hold about 5%. In terms of age and location, participants ranged from roughly 18 to 90 years and lived in 24 US areas. Categorization into cohorts depended on clinical history that participants reported. Germline V CDR1 and CDR2: LGHDT, YNNKEL (reference sequence). The V segment lost 0 bases and the J segment 2 bases; nucleotides outside the gene matches: 14. The length of the CDR3 is 20 residues.

This sequence originates from an older woman with acute COVID-19. The sequenced sample was PBMCs or T cells enriched from blood (not recorded which). This chain connects TRBV3-1 (or the pseudogene TRBV3-2) to TRBJ2-5; 11 positions agree with TRBD2. The CDR3 reads CASSQDPASGGPRTQETQYF. CDR3 bases: TGTGCCAGCAGCCAAGATCCGGCTAGCGGGGGGCCGCGGACTCAAGAGACCCAGTACTTC.